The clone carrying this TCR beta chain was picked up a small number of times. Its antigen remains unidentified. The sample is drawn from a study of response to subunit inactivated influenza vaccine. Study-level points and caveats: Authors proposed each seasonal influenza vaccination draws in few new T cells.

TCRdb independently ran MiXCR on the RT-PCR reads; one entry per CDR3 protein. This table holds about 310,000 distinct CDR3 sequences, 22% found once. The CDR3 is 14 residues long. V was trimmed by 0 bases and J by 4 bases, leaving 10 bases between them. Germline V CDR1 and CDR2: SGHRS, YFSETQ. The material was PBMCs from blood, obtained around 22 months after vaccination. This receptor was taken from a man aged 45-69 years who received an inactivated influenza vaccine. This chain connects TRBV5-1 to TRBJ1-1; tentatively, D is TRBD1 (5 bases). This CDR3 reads CASSLGGSTTEAFF. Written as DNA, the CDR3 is TGCGCCAGCAGCTTGGGGGGGTCCACCACTGAAGCTTTCTTT.